The clone carrying this T cell receptor beta chain was detected a few times. The sample originates from a study of blood T cell repertoires in COVID-19. Per the original methods: Amplifying reference gene primers gave estimates of nucleated cell counts. Using immunoSEQ multiplex PCR, the repertoire was profiled, and TCRdb retains in-frame clones only, with some absent. That table furnishes V, J and clone size, whereas the DNA furnished D and trimming. Of approximately 440,000 clones detected, approximately 88% appear once; the ten largest clones hold 10% to 15%. Seattle patient enrollment occurred during active infection, with longitudinal follow-up thereafter. This CDR3 region has 13 residues. V was pared by 4 bases and J by 8 bases, with 14 bases between. Germline lookup yields CDR1 MDHEN and CDR2 SYDVKM.

This TCR derives from a woman between 45 and 65 years old with COVID-19, enrolled during active disease. This chain links TRBV28 with TRBJ1-2, with D possibly TRBD1 on 5 matching bases. Material: peripheral blood. The CDR3 DNA reads TGTGCCAGCAGTTCCCCAGGGTATATAGGCTACACCTTC. Its translation: CASSSPGYIGYTF.